These 12 T cell receptor beta chains came from one sample sequenced in a study of cytomegalovirus exposure and HLA in healthy donors. Sequencing used immunoSEQ multiplex PCR; TCRdb keeps in-frame clones, though not all of them. The profile shows 150,000 to 200,000 clones, 80% to 85% of them singletons. The sample consisted of PBMCs. These receptors all stem from a man aged 30 to 39 in good health and CMV-seropositive.

The gene calls are TRBV5-1 and TRBJ2-1; weak D call: TRBD1 (5 bases). Germline values: CDR1 SGHRS, CDR2 YFSETQ. Trimming removed 7 bases from V and 6 bases from J, with 26 bases in between. The CDR3 extends over 17 amino acids. CDR3 nucleotides: TGCGCCAGCGGTAGGGGCTTGGGCAGGGTGGGTGGCAATGAGCAGTTCTTC. This sequence encodes CASGRGLGRVGGNEQFF.

This chain joins TRBV25-1 and TRBJ2-1; 9 positions agree with TRBD2. V was pared by 0 bases and J by 7 bases, with 10 bases of the junction left unmatched. This CDR3 is 17 amino acids long. Germline V gene lookup returns CDR1 MGHDK and CDR2 SYGVNS. The CDR3 loop reads CASSEYKGASGANEQFF. In DNA, the CDR3 is TGTGCCAGCAGTGAATATAAGGGTGCTAGCGGGGCGAATGAGCAGTTCTTC. Using reference TRBV25-1 and TRBJ2-1 for the parts outside the CDR3, the full variable domain is EADIYQTPRYLVIGTGKKITLECSQTMGHDKMYWYQQDPGMELHLIHYSYGVNSTEKGDLSSESTVSRIRTEHFPLTLESARPSHTSQYLCASSEYKGASGANEQFFGPGTRLTVL.

This chain links TRBV7-9 with TRBJ2-3; D not certain. The CDR3 contains 16 residues. Between the trimmed V and J ends, which lost 5 bases and 0 bases, there was a span of 15 bases. Germline-derived CDR1 and CDR2 are SEHNR and FQNEAQ (reference sequence). The CDR3, as DNA: TGTGCCAGCAGCGAGATAATCTTTGCTAGCACAGATACGCAGTATTTT. It codes for CASSEIIFASTDTQYF.

The chain uses TRBV9 and TRBJ2-7; no definite D call. V was cut by 0 bases and J by 3 bases, with 10 bases left in between. This CDR3 has 14 amino acids. Germline CDR1 is SGDLS and CDR2 is YYNGEE. The CDR3 reads CASSVGQERYEQYF. The DNA of the CDR3 is TGTGCCAGCAGCGTAGGGCAGGAACGCTACGAGCAGTACTTC. The full variable domain, completed using reference TRBV9 and TRBJ2-7, is DSGVTQTPKHLITATGQRVTLRCSPRSGDLSVYWYQQSLDQGLQFLIQYYNGEERAKGNILERFSAQQFPDLHSELNLSSLELGDSALYFCASSVGQERYEQYFGPGTRLTVT.

This chain uses TRBV7-6 with TRBJ2-7, with D maybe TRBD1 (6 bases). V dropped 4 bases and J dropped 3 bases, with 19 bases sitting between them. The CDR3 length is 16 residues. Germline V CDR1 and CDR2: SGHVS, FNYEAQ. The CDR3 DNA is TGTGCCAGCAGCTCGTGGCGGGCAGGGGCCGACTACGAGCAGTACTTC. This encodes CASSSWRAGADYEQYF.

V and J are TRBV13 and TRBJ2-5; 7 positions match TRBD1. Trimming at V came to 2 bases and at J to 2 bases, leaving 5 bases not matched to a gene. Germline V CDR1 and CDR2: PRHDT, FYEKMQ (reference sequence). This CDR3 comprises 15 residues. The CDR3 sequence: CASSLWDSPQETQYF. The CDR3 nucleotides are TGTGCCAGCAGCTTATGGGACAGCCCGCAAGAGACCCAGTACTTC.

The chain is built from TRBV7-9 and TRBJ1-1; 7 bases are shared with TRBD1. The CDR3 consists of 16 residues. Germline lookup yields CDR1 SEHNR and CDR2 FQNEAQ (reference sequence). With 1 base clipped from V and 11 bases from J, the junction kept 16 bases outside the gene matches. CDR3 nucleotides: TGTGCCAGCAGCTTAGGACAGGCGGCCTTCAGGGGGAACGCTTTCTTT. Protein: CASSLGQAAFRGNAFF.

J is TRBJ2-7 and V is TRBV7-6; 7 bases are a match to TRBD2. This CDR3 is 18 amino acids long. The V gene end was trimmed by 1 base and the J gene end by 4 bases; junction bases not matched to a gene: 16. The germline V gene has CDR1 SGHVS and CDR2 FNYEAQ. The CDR3 nucleotides are TGTGCCAGCAGCTTAGGCGGGAGTGGGTACGGGGAGGGATACGAGCAGTACTTC. The encoded protein is CASSLGGSGYGEGYEQYF. The complete variable domain, with remaining parts taken from reference TRBV7-6 and TRBJ2-7, reads GAGVSQSPRYKVTKRGQDVALRCDPISGHVSLYWYRQALGQGPEFLTYFNYEAQQDKSGLPNDRFSAERPEGSISTLTIQRTEQRDSAMYRCASSLGGSGYGEGYEQYFGPGTRLTVT.

CDR3 DNA: TGTGCCTGGACTACTGGGGGTAGCGGGGTCCAAGAGACCCAGTACTTC. This codes for CAWTTGGSGVQETQYF. V gene TRBV30 combines with J gene TRBJ2-5, with 8 bases fitting TRBD2. Germline-derived CDR1 and CDR2 are GTSNPN and SVGIG (reference sequence). The CDR3 length is 16 residues. Trimming removed 4 bases from V and 1 base from J; junction bases left unmatched: 11.

The chain recombines TRBV28 with TRBJ2-3; D might be TRBD1 (6 bases). Germline V lookup: CDR1 MDHEN, CDR2 SYDVKM. The germline V and J ends were trimmed by 0 bases and 0 bases, with 10 bases remaining between them. This CDR3 contains 16 residues. CDR3 bases: TGTGCCAGCAGTTTATGGCAGGGGCCTAGCACAGATACGCAGTATTTT. It codes for CASSLWQGPSTDTQYF.

This clone showed up just once. V is TRBV27 and J is TRBJ2-1; the D gene is possibly TRBD1 (5 bases). V shed 6 bases and J shed 7 bases, with 16 bases lying between them. This CDR3 contains 14 residues. Germline V CDR1 and CDR2: MNHEY, SMNVEV (reference sequence). CDR3 protein: CASSNRLKWNEQFF. CDR3 nucleotides: TGTGCCAGCAGCAACAGGTTAAAATGGAATGAGCAGTTCTTC.

The chain uses TRBV6-5 and TRBJ2-3; possibly TRBD2 for D (5 bases). The CDR3 extends over 15 amino acids. The germline V gene has CDR1 MNHEY and CDR2 SVGAGI. The V and J ends lost 6 bases and 2 bases respectively, with 15 bases between them. The CDR3 spells CASRLASGATDTQYF. DNA for the CDR3: TGTGCCAGCAGATTGGCGAGCGGAGCCACAGATACGCAGTATTTT.